This T cell receptor beta chain came from a study of blood T cell repertoires in COVID-19. About the study: The United States, Italy and Spain were the sources of the acute and convalescent COVID-19 samples. From T cells, B-cell-depleted T cells, or PBMCs came the material, which was cDNA or gDNA.

As processed by the authors: From reference gene primer amplification, estimates of nucleated cell counts were derived. Only in-frame clones appear in the TCRdb table, and some are missing; sequencing was by immunoSEQ multiplex PCR. V and J calls and clone size are copied from that table; D and trimming were computed from the DNA. Of about 80,000 clones in the sample, around four fifths were seen once. Enrolled during active infection, Seattle patients were then followed longitudinally. The sample holds a few counts of this clone. The length of the CDR3 is 15 residues. The germline CDR1 and CDR2 sequences are SGHRS and YFSETQ. V shed 2 bases and J shed 6 bases, with 17 bases lying between them.

J is TRBJ1-1 and V is TRBV5-1; TRBD1 might be the D (6 bases). The sequencing input was peripheral blood. This clonotype was obtained from a man aged 55 to 69 with COVID-19, enrolled during active disease. CDR3 bases: TGCGCCAGCAGCTTTACCGGGGGGCGGCCAGCTGAAGCTTTCTTT. Amino acid sequence: CASSFTGGRPAEAFF.